This T cell receptor beta chain was documented in a study of T cell responses to AZD1222 COVID-19 vaccine. Profiled with immunoSEQ multiplex PCR; TCRdb holds only in-frame clones, not every one. This table has 100,000 to 150,000 clones, 85% to 90% appearing once. This clone came up once. The source material was peripheral blood, sampled on day 0 of AZD1222 vaccination. This sequence originates from an adult in good health.

The CDR3 here is CATSDRDRVTLNTGELFF. The CDR3 nucleotides are TGTGCCACCAGTGACCGGGACAGGGTCACCCTGAACACCGGGGAGCTGTTTTTT. The genes are TRBV24-1 and TRBJ2-2; 9 positions match TRBD1. Germline V gene lookup returns CDR1 KGHDR and CDR2 SFDVKD. V lost 4 bases to trimming and J lost 1 base; unmatched junction nucleotides: 9. This CDR3 has 18 amino acids.